The 2 T cell receptor beta chains reported below all come from one sample, sequenced in a study of cytomegalovirus exposure and HLA in healthy donors (dated by TCRdb to the late 2010s). The method was the immunoSEQ multiplex PCR assay. For the multiplex PCR, a mixture combining 60 forward primers for TCR Vbeta segments and 13 reverse primers for TCR Jbeta segments was used. TCRdb carries this immuneACCESS record with in-frame sequences only. Its versions omit some clonotypes, under half of them owing to an unresolved V gene in the studies checked, with the rest unexplained. For this sample the table gives more than 150,000 clones, of which 80% to 85% were detected only once. 0.38% of the sample belongs to the ten largest clones. What was sequenced was PBMCs. These receptors were collected from a boy under 10 years old in good health and CMV-seronegative.

CDR3 DNA sequence: TGCGCCAGCAGCCAAGAAGCGGGAGGATTCTACAATGAGCAGTTCTTC. Protein: CASSQEAGGFYNEQFF. The V and J genes are TRBV4-1 and TRBJ2-1; 9 positions agree with TRBD2. This CDR3 region has 16 residues. The germline V gene has CDR1 MGHRA and CDR2 YSYEKL. Germline trimming cut 0 bases from V and 3 bases from J; bases unmatched to any gene: 3.

V usage is TRBV9 and J usage is TRBJ2-3, with 9 positions matching TRBD2. The CDR3 loop spans 16 amino acids. J lost 4 bases, V lost 6 bases, and 12 bases had no gene match. In germline, CDR1 is SGDLS, CDR2 YYNGEE. Written as DNA, the CDR3 is TGTGCCAGCACCCCGCGGGGCGGGAGGGCCCCAGATACGCAGTATTTT. Amino acids: CASTPRGGRAPDTQYF.